This passage covers 3 T cell receptor beta chains from one sample sequenced in a study of cytomegalovirus exposure and HLA in healthy donors. Primers for the PCR totalled 60 Vbeta and 13 Jbeta. TCRdb's copy holds only in-frame clones and misses some; the assay was immunoSEQ multiplex PCR. Seen here are approximately 190,000 clones, 80% to 85% observed once, and the top ten hold approximately 0.26%. Material for sequencing was PBMCs. The receptor set was obtained from a boy younger than 18 in good health and CMV-seronegative.

The chain employs TRBV6-4 and TRBJ1-1; no definite D call. V was cut by 0 bases and J by 1 base, with 6 bases left in between. The CDR3 spans 14 residues. The germline V gene encodes CDR1 MRHNA and CDR2 SNTAGT. This CDR3 reads CASSDSYGNTEAFF. The CDR3 bases are TGTGCCAGCAGTGACTCATACGGGAACACTGAAGCTTTCTTT.

This chain connects TRBV29-1 to TRBJ1-5; the match to TRBD1 covers 10 bases. Per germline, CDR1 SQVTM and CDR2 ANQGSEA. The CDR3 contains 14 residues. The ends lost 3 bases at V and 4 bases at J; junction bases unmatched: 3. The CDR3 here is CSVEDRGANQPQHF. CDR3 sequence (DNA): TGCAGCGTTGAGGACAGGGGGGCAAATCAGCCCCAGCATTTT. Using reference TRBV29-1 and TRBJ1-5 for the parts outside the CDR3, the full variable domain is SAVISQKPSRDICQRGTSLTIQCQVDSQVTMMFWYRQQPGQSLTLIATANQGSEATYESGFVIDKFPISRPNLTFSTLTVSNMSPEDSSIYLCSVEDRGANQPQHFGDGTRLSIL.

The rearrangement uses TRBV30 and TRBJ1-2, with unresolved D. The CDR3 spans 12 residues. V was trimmed by 0 bases and J by 4 bases, leaving 6 bases between them. CDR1 and CDR2 (germline): GTSNPN, SVGIG (reference sequence). This CDR3 reads CAWSVQSYGYTF. In DNA form, the CDR3 reads TGTGCCTGGAGTGTACAAAGCTATGGCTACACCTTC.